This TCR beta chain was found in a study of blood T cells in healthy people across ages. About this clonotype: Its specificity is unknown.

Primed by a sample-barcoded 5' primer and a J-beta primer mix, a second PCR proceeded for 7 to 11 cycles. In TCRdb, the 5' RACE reads were re-called with MiXCR into one record per CDR3 protein. The table lists around 1,000,000 distinct CDR3 sequences, 25% of them singletons, with approximately 0.71% in the top ten. The study's findings and limits: Without sorted subsets, naive and antigen-experienced compartments could not be conclusively compared. Relative to aged donors, long-lived donors carried more naive CD4+ cells and displayed higher diversity.

V was pared by 0 bases and J by 11 bases, with 8 bases of the junction left unmatched. Germline values: CDR1 SGHRS, CDR2 YFSETQ. The CDR3 spans 15 residues. This sample also appeared in a second study, on T cells of mothers and their children. That source reports: Related mother-child pairs showed slightly higher but non-significant overlap than unrelated pairs.

The sample consisted of blood. The chain recombines TRBV5-1 with TRBJ2-5; 12 nucleotides agree with TRBD2. The clonotype originates from a girl aged 2-10 years in good health. CDR3 sequence reads: CASSLVTSGRYEQYF. The CDR3 DNA follows: TGCGCCAGCAGCTTGGTTACTAGCGGGAGGTACGAACAGTACTTC. The whole variable domain, remainder taken from reference TRBV5-1 and TRBJ2-5, is KAGVTQTPRYLIKTRGQQVTLSCSPISGHRSVSWYQQTPGQGLQFLFEYFSETQRNKGNFPGRFSGRQFSNSRSEMNVSTLELGDSALYLCASSLVTSGRYEQYFGPGTRLLVL.